This TCR beta chain was identified in a study of T cells expressing NK-cell markers. The wider study: Sorted CD3+CD56+NKG2C+, CD3+CD56+NKG2C- and CD3+CD56-NKG2C+ T-cell subsets were beta-chain profiled.

As to this clonotype: What it recognizes is unknown.

Study observations and caveats: Of the CD8+ T cell pool in several donors, roughly 1.0-7.0% was accounted for by dominant NKG2C+ clonotypes. A few donors' CD3+CD56-NKG2C+ cells were dominated by the same clonotypes. Whether expanded NKG2C+ T cell clones were HCMV specific stayed uncertain.

This CDR3 is 14 amino acids long. Germline values: CDR1 SGDLS, CDR2 YYNGEE. TCRdb re-called the 5' RACE reads, yielding one record per CDR3 amino acid sequence without DNA. The table lists 550,000 to 600,000 distinct CDR3 sequences. The V call is TRBV9, the J call TRBJ1-6; there is no DNA to check the TCRdb D call of TRBD1. The sequence was obtained from a man aged 18 to 29 in good health. Sequenced sample: blood T cells: a sorted CD56 or NKG2C T cell subset, CD4+ or CD8+ T cells, or bulk PBMC T cells (not recorded which). CDR3 region: CASSAGTVNSPLHF.